The 15 T cell receptor beta chains below were found in one sample sequenced in a study of cytomegalovirus exposure and HLA in healthy donors. PCR involved 60 Vbeta and 13 Jbeta primers. Using immunoSEQ multiplex PCR, the repertoire was profiled, and TCRdb retains in-frame clones only, with some absent. The table lists under 150,000 clones, 75% to 90% of them singletons. Sequencing was performed on PBMCs. These receptors were collected from a woman aged 30 to 39 in good health and CMV-seropositive.

CDR3 residues: CASSLNTYRTGELFF. The CDR3 coding sequence is TGTGCCAGCAGCTTAAATACCTATCGTACCGGGGAGCTGTTTTTT. This rearrangement joins TRBV7-3 to TRBJ2-2; D unclear. This CDR3 comprises 15 residues. The germline V and J ends were trimmed by 1 base and 5 bases, with 11 bases remaining between them. In germline, CDR1 is SGHTA, CDR2 FQGTGA.

The J gene is TRBJ1-5, the V gene TRBV10-3; D is ambiguous. Germline V gene lookup returns CDR1 ENHRY and CDR2 SYGVKD. V dropped 8 bases and J dropped 0 bases, with 11 bases sitting between them. The CDR3 loop spans 14 amino acids. This CDR3 is CAIGREGSNQPQHF. The CDR3 DNA reads as TGTGCCATCGGTCGCGAGGGTAGCAATCAGCCCCAGCATTTT.

This chain joins TRBV28 and TRBJ1-1, with D perhaps TRBD1 (5 bases). Germline V gene sequence: CDR1 MDHEN, CDR2 SYDVKM. This CDR3 has 13 amino acids. Trimming pared 5 bases from V and 0 bases from J, leaving 7 bases between. CDR3 sequence reads: CASSRGVNTEAFF. The CDR3 nucleotides read TGTGCCAGCAGTCGGGGGGTGAACACTGAAGCTTTCTTT.

The chain couples TRBV18 to TRBJ1-1; 8 bases match TRBD1. V dropped 3 bases and J dropped 5; count of bases not matched to a gene: 5. The length of the CDR3 is 14 residues. The V gene's germline CDR1 is KGHSH and CDR2 LQKENI. The CDR3 here is CASSPGTGRTEAFF. The CDR3 nucleotides are TGTGCCAGCTCACCTGGGACAGGTCGGACTGAAGCTTTCTTT.

The chain has TRBV10-3 and TRBJ2-7; 8 nucleotides align to TRBD2. J lost 3 bases, V lost 2 bases, and 12 bases had no gene match. Germline V CDR1 and CDR2: ENHRY, SYGVKD. The CDR3 extends over 17 amino acids. CDR3 protein: CAISEEGTSPNYYEQYF. The CDR3 DNA sequence: TGTGCCATCAGTGAGGAGGGGACTAGTCCAAATTACTACGAGCAGTACTTC.

The chain employs TRBV2 and TRBJ2-1; 9 bases agree with TRBD2. V gave up 4 bases and J gave up 4 bases; unmatched junction bases: 5. Germline CDR1 reads SNHLY; CDR2 reads FYNNEI. The CDR3 spans 15 residues. DNA for the CDR3: TGTGCCAGCAGTGTAAGCCTAGCGGGGTACAATGAGCAGTTCTTC. Translated: CASSVSLAGYNEQFF.

A note on this clone: The conserved phenylalanine or tryptophan normally closing the CDR3 is absent here, so this likely arose from a read error. Because the CDR3's place on the DNA is in doubt, the DNA is left out and the CDR3 is given as listed by TCRdb. This chain joins TRBV1 and TRBJ1-1; the listed D gene, TRBD1, was not tested against the DNA. TRBV1 is tagged as a pseudogene. The CDR3 extends over 9 residues, inclusive of both ends. The CDR3 spells CTSSQGTLT.

V is TRBV18 and J is TRBJ2-2, with 8 bases aligning to TRBD1. Looked up from germline, CDR1 is KGHSH and CDR2 is LQKENI. Trimming removed 3 bases from V and 4 bases from J; junction bases left unmatched: 1. This CDR3 contains 14 residues. This CDR3 reads CASSPTGATGELFF. CDR3 DNA: TGTGCCAGCTCACCGACAGGGGCCACCGGGGAGCTGTTTTTT.

The CDR3 nucleotides read TGTGCCAGTAGTATAGAGACTCGGCAGCCCCAGCATTTT. It is translated as CASSIETRQPQHF. V usage is TRBV19 and J usage is TRBJ1-5; D gene uncertain. Trimming took off 0 bases at V and 7 bases at J, with 7 bases between the two ends. CDR3 length equals 13 residues. CDR1 is LNHDA and CDR2 is SQIVND in the germline V gene (reference sequence).

CDR3 DNA sequence: TGTGCCAGCAGCCCCCAGCGGACTAGCACAGATACGCAGTATTTT. Protein sequence: CASSPQRTSTDTQYF. V is TRBV9 and J is TRBJ2-3, with D maybe TRBD2 (5 bases). The CDR3 has 15 amino acids. Looked up from germline, CDR1 is SGDLS and CDR2 is YYNGEE. Trimming took 4 bases from V and 0 from J, leaving 12 bases between them.

The rearrangement uses TRBV13 and TRBJ2-5; 11 bases are shared with TRBD2. The J call may be faulty, since TRBJ2-7 better matches the DNA end. This CDR3 has 19 residues. Germline CDR1 PRHDT, CDR2 FYEKMQ (reference sequence). CDR3 in DNA: TGTGCCAGCAGCTTTGGGACTAGCGGAGCCTTTAGGAGCTCCTACGAGCAGTACTTC. Protein: CASSFGTSGAFRSSYEQYF.

The chain links TRBV28 to TRBJ1-2, with TRBD1 matching 12 bases. In germline, CDR1 is MDHEN, CDR2 SYDVKM. The CDR3 is 17 amino acids. J was trimmed by 5 bases and V by 6 bases; bases with no gene match: 13. CDR3 residues: CASRSPGTGGRVYGYTF. The CDR3, as DNA: TGTGCCAGCAGATCCCCCGGGACAGGGGGCCGAGTATATGGCTACACCTTC.

V gene TRBV5-4 combines with J gene TRBJ1-1; TRBD1 agrees at 7 bases. Losses at the gene ends were 4 bases for V and 3 bases for J; bases not matched to a gene: 6. Germline assignment: CDR1 SGHNT and CDR2 YYREEE (reference sequence). This CDR3 is 14 amino acids long. The CDR3 region has the DNA TGTGCCAGCAGCATCCGACAGGGCGACACTGAAGCTTTCTTT. This translates into CASSIRQGDTEAFF.

This chain connects TRBV12-5 to TRBJ1-6; no reliable D call. CDR3 length: 12 residues. Germline lookup yields CDR1 LGHNT and CDR2 FRNRAP. Trimming pared 6 bases from V and 6 bases from J, leaving 6 bases between. In DNA, the CDR3 is TGTGCTAGTGGACAGCCTAATTCACCCCTCCACTTT. Translating gives CASGQPNSPLHF.

The rearrangement joins TRBV5-6 to TRBJ1-2, with no clear D. This CDR3 is built from 13 residues. CDR1 is SGHDT, CDR2 YYEEEE, per germline. V shed 1 base and J shed 6 bases, with 10 bases lying between them. In DNA, the CDR3 is TGTGCCAGCAGCTTGTGGTTACCAGATGGCTACACCTTC. It specifies CASSLWLPDGYTF.